This T cell receptor (beta chain) was sequenced during a study of cytomegalovirus exposure and HLA in healthy donors. Amplification used 60 Vbeta primers and 13 Jbeta primers. Profiling relied on immunoSEQ multiplex PCR, and the TCRdb table lists in-frame clones only, not all of them. The sample carries tens of thousands of clones, around 67% recorded once. The sequencing input was PBMCs. The source of this sequence is a woman between 45 and 60 years old in good health and CMV-seropositive.

CDR3 protein: CASSQVGRGQGVKGYTF. Written as DNA, the CDR3 is TGCGCCAGCAGCCAAGTGGGTAGGGGACAGGGGGTGAAAGGCTACACCTTC. The V call is TRBV4-1, the J call TRBJ1-2; 11 bases agree with TRBD1. V lost 1 base to trimming and J lost 8 bases; unmatched junction nucleotides: 12. This CDR3 contains 17 residues. Germline CDR1 MGHRA, CDR2 YSYEKL.